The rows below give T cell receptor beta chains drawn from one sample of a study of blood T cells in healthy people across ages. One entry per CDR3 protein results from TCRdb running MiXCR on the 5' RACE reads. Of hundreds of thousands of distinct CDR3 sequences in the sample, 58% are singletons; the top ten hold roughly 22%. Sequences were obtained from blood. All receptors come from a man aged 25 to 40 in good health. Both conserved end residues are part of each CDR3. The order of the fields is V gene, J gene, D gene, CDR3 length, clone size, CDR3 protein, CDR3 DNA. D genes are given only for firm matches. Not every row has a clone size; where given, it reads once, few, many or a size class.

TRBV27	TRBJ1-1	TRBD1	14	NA	CASTRQGGNTEAFF	TGTGCCAGCACCCGACAGGGTGGGAACACTGAAGCTTTCTTT
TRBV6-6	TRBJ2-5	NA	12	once	CASSSQSWEQYF	TGTGCCAGCAGTTCCCAATCATGGGAGCAGTACTTC
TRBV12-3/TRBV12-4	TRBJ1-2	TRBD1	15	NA	CASSLAEGAGKSYTF	TGTGCCAGCAGTTTAGCAGAGGGGGCGGGGAAGAGCTACACCTTC
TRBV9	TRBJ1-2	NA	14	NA	CASSVAGPAYGYTF	TGTGCCAGCAGCGTTGCCGGGCCGGCCTATGGCTACACCTTC
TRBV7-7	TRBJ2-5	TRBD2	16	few	CASSLGLAGYQETQYF	TGTGCTAGCAGCTTAGGACTAGCGGGGTACCAAGAGACCCAGTACTTC
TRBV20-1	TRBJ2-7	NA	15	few	CSASALALSPYEQYF	TGCAGTGCTAGTGCGTTAGCCCTCTCCCCCTACGAGCAGTACTTC
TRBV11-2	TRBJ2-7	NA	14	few	CASSLGPIPYEQYF	TGTGCCAGCAGCTTAGGTCCCATACCCTACGAGCAGTACTTC
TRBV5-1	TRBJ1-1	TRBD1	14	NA	CASSQGVPNTEAFF	TGCGCCAGCAGCCAGGGGGTTCCGAACACTGAAGCTTTCTTT
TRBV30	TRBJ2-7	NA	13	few	CAWSRDGDYEQYF	TGTGCCTGGAGCCGGGACGGGGACTACGAGCAGTACTTC
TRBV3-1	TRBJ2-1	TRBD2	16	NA	CASSQVARGGADEQFF	TGTGCCAGCAGCCAAGTAGCTCGGGGGGGCGCCGATGAGCAGTTCTTC
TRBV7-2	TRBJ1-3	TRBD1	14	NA	CASSGQGYGSTIYF	TGTGCCAGCAGCGGACAGGGGTACGGAAGCACCATATATTTT
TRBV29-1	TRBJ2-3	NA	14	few	CSVSITSEGDTQYF	TGCAGCGTCTCTATAACGTCGGAGGGAGATACGCAGTATTTT
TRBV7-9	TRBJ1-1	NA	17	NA	CASSLEVRGGVNTEAFF	TGTGCCAGCAGCTTAGAGGTTCGGGGGGGCGTGAACACTGAAGCTTTCTTT
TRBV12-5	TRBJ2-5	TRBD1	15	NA	CASGSGTGIQETQYF	TGTGCTAGTGGTTCGGGGACAGGGATCCAAGAGACCCAGTACTTC
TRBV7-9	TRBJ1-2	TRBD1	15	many	CASSKPGTGLYGYTF	TGTGCCAGCAGCAAACCCGGGACAGGCCTCTATGGCTACACCTTC
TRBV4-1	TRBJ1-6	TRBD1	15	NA	CASSQDRARNSPLHF	TGCGCCAGCAGCCAGGACAGGGCTCGCAATTCACCCCTCCACTTT
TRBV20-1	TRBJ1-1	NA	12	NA	CSAQVLNTEAFF	TGCAGTGCCCAAGTACTGAACACTGAAGCTTTCTTT
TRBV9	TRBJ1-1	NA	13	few	CASSVATDSEAFF	TGTGCCAGCAGCGTAGCTACAGATTCAGAAGCTTTCTTT
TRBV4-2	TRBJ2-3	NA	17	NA	CASSQEGQGIGTDTQYF	TGTGCCAGCAGCCAAGAAGGCCAGGGGATTGGTACAGATACGCAGTATTTT
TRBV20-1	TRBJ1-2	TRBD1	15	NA	CSARDLGQVNYGYTF	TGCAGTGCTAGAGATCTTGGACAGGTTAACTATGGCTACACCTTC
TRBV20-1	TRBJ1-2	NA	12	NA	CSARLGDYGYTF	TGCAGTGCTAGGTTAGGGGACTATGGCTACACCTTC
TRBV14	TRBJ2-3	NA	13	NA	CASSQDGTSHQYF	TGTGCCAGCAGCCAAGATGGAACATCCCATCAGTATTTT
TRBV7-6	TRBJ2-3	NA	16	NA	CASSPQEGLRPDTQYF	TGTGCCAGCAGCCCCCAGGAGGGGTTGAGGCCAGATACGCAGTATTTT
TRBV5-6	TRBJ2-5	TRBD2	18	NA	CASSLGPGTSNNQETQYF	TGTGCCAGCAGCTTAGGTCCCGGGACTAGTAATAACCAAGAGACCCAGTACTTC
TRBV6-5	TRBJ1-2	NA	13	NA	CASSDSGKDGYTF	TGTGCCAGCAGCGACTCAGGGAAGGATGGCTACACCTTC
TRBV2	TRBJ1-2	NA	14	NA	CASSANRLNYGYTF	TGTGCCAGCAGTGCTAATCGTCTTAACTATGGCTACACCTTC
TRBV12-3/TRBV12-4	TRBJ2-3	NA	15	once	CASSSTGTPSDTQYF	TGTGCCAGCAGCAGTACCGGGACTCCATCAGATACGCAGTATTTT
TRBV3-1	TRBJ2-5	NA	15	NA	CASAPGTGRRETQYF	TGTGCCAGCGCCCCCGGGACGGGGCGAAGGGAGACCCAGTACTTC
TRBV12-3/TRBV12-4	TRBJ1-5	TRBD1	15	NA	CASSRQGLGNQPQHF	TGTGCCAGCAGTCGACAGGGATTAGGCAATCAGCCCCAGCATTTT
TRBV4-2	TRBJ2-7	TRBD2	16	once	CASRLGLAGVPYEQYF	TGTGCCAGCAGACTGGGACTAGCGGGAGTTCCCTACGAGCAGTACTTC
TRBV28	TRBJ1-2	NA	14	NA	CASRLSGASYGYTF	TGTGCCAGCAGACTAAGTGGGGCCTCCTATGGCTACACCTTC
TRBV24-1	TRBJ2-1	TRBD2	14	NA	CATSDLREGREQFF	TGTGCCACCAGTGATTTGCGGGAGGGCCGAGAGCAGTTCTTC
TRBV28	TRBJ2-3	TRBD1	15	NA	CASSLQGAFADTQYF	TGTGCCAGCAGTTTACAGGGGGCTTTCGCAGATACGCAGTATTTT
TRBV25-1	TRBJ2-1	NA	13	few	CASSEVPHDEQFF	TGTGCCAGCAGTGAAGTCCCCCATGATGAGCAGTTCTTC
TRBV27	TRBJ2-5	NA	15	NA	CASSFLQSFQETQYF	TGTGCCAGCAGTTTCCTTCAGTCTTTCCAAGAGACCCAGTACTTC
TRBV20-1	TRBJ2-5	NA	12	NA	CSASPFGETQYF	TGCAGTGCTAGTCCCTTTGGGGAGACCCAGTACTTC
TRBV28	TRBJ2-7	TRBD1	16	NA	CASSPATGGTSYEQYF	TGTGCCAGCAGTCCCGCGACAGGGGGGACCTCCTACGAGCAGTACTTC
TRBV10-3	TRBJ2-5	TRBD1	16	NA	CAIKRTPGQGAGEQYF	TGTGCCATCAAACGAACTCCGGGACAGGGGGCGGGAGAGCAGTACTTC
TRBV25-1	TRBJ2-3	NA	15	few	CARYSGLTPADTQYF	TGTGCCAGATACTCGGGACTGACTCCCGCAGATACGCAGTATTTT
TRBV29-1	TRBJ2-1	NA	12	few	CSVSISNPEQFF	TGCAGCGTCTCGATCAGCAATCCTGAGCAGTTCTTC
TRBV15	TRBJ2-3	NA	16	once	CAASAMTDYSTDTQYF	TGTGCCGCCAGCGCCATGACAGACTATAGCACAGATACGCAGTATTTT
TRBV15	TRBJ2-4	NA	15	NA	CATSRDRSGLNIQYF	TGTGCCACCAGCAGAGATCGCAGCGGGTTAAACATTCAGTACTTC
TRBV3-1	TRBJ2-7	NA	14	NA	CASTQAGGAYEQYF	TGTGCCAGCACCCAGGCCGGGGGAGCCTACGAGCAGTACTTC
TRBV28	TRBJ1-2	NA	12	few	CASSSQRYGYTF	TGTGCCAGCAGTTCCCAGAGGTATGGCTACACCTTC
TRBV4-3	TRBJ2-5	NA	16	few	CASSQVVGSSIETQYF	TGCGCCAGCAGCCAAGTTGTCGGCTCTAGTATCGAGACCCAGTACTTC
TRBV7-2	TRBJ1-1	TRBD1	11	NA	CASSSGGSAFF	TGTGCCAGCAGCTCAGGGGGGTCGGCTTTCTTT
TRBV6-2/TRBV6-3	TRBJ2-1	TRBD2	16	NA	CASSHSTSGRYNEQFF	TGTGCCAGCAGCCACTCGACTAGCGGGAGGTACAATGAGCAGTTCTTC
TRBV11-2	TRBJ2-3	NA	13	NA	CASLQASTDTQYF	TGTGCCAGTCTACAGGCTAGCACAGATACGCAGTATTTT
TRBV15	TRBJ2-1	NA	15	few	CATSRDPGTNNEQFF	TGTGCCACCAGCAGAGATCCCGGGACAAACAATGAGCAGTTCTTC
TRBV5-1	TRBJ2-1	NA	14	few	CASSPWGKNNEQFF	TGCGCCAGCAGCCCGTGGGGTAAGAACAATGAGCAGTTCTTC
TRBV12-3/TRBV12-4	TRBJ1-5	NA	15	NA	CASTPGSNSNQPQHF	TGTGCCAGCACCCCGGGGTCTAATAGCAATCAGCCCCAGCATTTT
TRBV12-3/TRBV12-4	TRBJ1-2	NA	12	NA	CASSAMNYGYTF	TGTGCCAGCTCAGCAATGAACTATGGCTACACCTTC
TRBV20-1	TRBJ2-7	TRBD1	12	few	CSAGQGRYEQYF	TGCAGCGCTGGACAGGGGAGGTACGAGCAGTACTTC